The clone carrying this T cell receptor (beta chain) was counted at least ten times. With a constant-region primer, TCR beta cDNA was made from approximately 450 ng of total RNA. Libraries covering TCR beta were generated through three nested multiplex PCR rounds (using a slightly modified ARM-PCR). The first two PCR rounds used TRBV1-TRBV30 primers with a Cbeta primer, around 10 cycles each. MiXCR was run by TCRdb on the multiplex PCR reads, yielding one entry per CDR3 protein. The top ten clones hold 25% to 35% of a sample with approximately 79,000 distinct CDR3 sequences, 60% to 80% of them seen once. This sample was included in a study of tumor-infiltrating lymphocytes in primary liver carcinoma. The germline CDR1 and CDR2 sequences are SGHVS and FQNEAQ. Losses at the gene ends were 6 bases for V and 2 bases for J; bases not matched to a gene: 5. This CDR3 has 14 residues. Co-extracting RNA and DNA was done with about 20-34 mg of unsorted bulk tissue as input. Every patient had chronic HBV infection and was treatment-naive.

This chain uses TRBV7-8 with TRBJ2-7, with 9 positions matching TRBD2. The clonotype comes from a man aged 35 to 55 with primary liver carcinoma and hepatitis B virus infection. The source material was liver tumor tissue from sampling region 4. Subset in this sample: tumor region T4, right-lateral pole. CDR3 sequence reads: CASSPLAGPYEQYF. The CDR3 DNA reads TGTGCCAGCAGTCCCCTAGCGGGACCCTACGAGCAGTACTTC. The full variable domain, rest sourced from reference TRBV7-8 and TRBJ2-7, is GAGVSQSPRYKVAKRGQDVALRCDPISGHVSLFWYQQALGQGPEFLTYFQNEAQLDKSGLPSDRFFAERPEGSVSTLKIQRTQQEDSAVYLCASSPLAGPYEQYFGPGTRLTVT.